The rows below give T cell receptor beta chains drawn from one sample of a study of cytomegalovirus exposure and HLA in healthy donors. Using immunoSEQ multiplex PCR, the repertoire was profiled, and TCRdb retains in-frame clones only, with some absent. The repertoire consists of roughly 67,000 clones, with more than 80% occurring once and the leading ten covering about 2.9%. The sample consisted of PBMCs. The receptors stem from a woman in her 30s in good health and CMV-seronegative. Both conserved end residues are part of each CDR3. The D gene is left open where the match is weak. Clone size, where shown, is once, few, many, or a class for clones that have expanded.

V gene: TRBV10-1
clone size: .
J gene: TRBJ2-1
D gene: .
CDR3 DNA: TGCGCCAGCAGTGAGTCGTTTGGGGGCCCGCCCTACAATGAGCAGTTCTTC
CDR3 protein: CASSESFGGPPYNEQFF

V gene: TRBV27
clone size: once
J gene: TRBJ2-1
D gene: .
CDR3 DNA: TGTGCCAGCAGTTTCTCTGGCGGGGGCCACATCTACAATGAGCAGTTCTTC
CDR3 protein: CASSFSGGGHIYNEQFF

V gene: TRBV14
clone size: few
J gene: TRBJ1-3
D gene: .
CDR3 DNA: TGTGCCAGCAGCCAAGTCGGCGGGGGAAACACCATATATTTT
CDR3 protein: CASSQVGGGNTIYF

V gene: TRBV6-6
clone size: few
J gene: TRBJ1-5
D gene: .
CDR3 DNA: TGTGCCAGCAGTTACTCGGGGGGGAATCAGCCCCAGCATTTT
CDR3 protein: CASSYSGGNQPQHF

V gene: TRBV5-1
clone size: .
J gene: TRBJ1-1
D gene: .
CDR3 DNA: TGCGCCAGCAGCTTGGAGGGAGGGGCCAAGAACACTGAAGCTTTCTTT
CDR3 protein: CASSLEGGAKNTEAFF

V gene: TRBV12-5
clone size: .
J gene: TRBJ1-5
D gene: .
CDR3 DNA: TGTGCTAGTGGCCTCCGGGACAAAAATCAGCCCCAGCATTTT
CDR3 protein: CASGLRDKNQPQHF

V gene: TRBV19
clone size: .
J gene: TRBJ1-4
D gene: .
CDR3 DNA: TGTGCCAGTAGTTGGACTCTCGGGCGTAATGAAAAACTGTTTTTT
CDR3 protein: CASSWTLGRNEKLFF

V gene: TRBV6-5
clone size: .
J gene: TRBJ1-2
D gene: .
CDR3 DNA: TGTGCCAGCAGCCCTAGACCGGAGGGGCACTATGGCTACACCTTC
CDR3 protein: CASSPRPEGHYGYTF

V gene: TRBV7-2
clone size: .
J gene: TRBJ2-5
D gene: TRBD2
CDR3 DNA: TGTGCCAGCAGCTTACAGGGTAGCGGGGGGATTCAAGAGACCCAGTACTTC
CDR3 protein: CASSLQGSGGIQETQYF

V gene: TRBV11-2
clone size: .
J gene: TRBJ2-7
D gene: .
CDR3 DNA: TGTGCCAGCAGCTTTAGTCGGTCGGTCCGTCAGGGTTACTCCTACGAGCAGTACTTC
CDR3 protein: CASSFSRSVRQGYSYEQYF

V gene: TRBV6-4
clone size: .
J gene: TRBJ2-2
D gene: TRBD2
CDR3 DNA: TGTGCCAGCAGTGACACTGGACTAGCGGGGGAAACCGGGGAGCTGTTTTTT
CDR3 protein: CASSDTGLAGETGELFF

V gene: TRBV29-1
clone size: .
J gene: TRBJ2-7
D gene: .
CDR3 DNA: TGCAGCGTTGAATCCCAGGTCTCCTACGAGCAGTACTTC
CDR3 protein: CSVESQVSYEQYF

V gene: TRBV30
clone size: .
J gene: TRBJ1-4
D gene: TRBD1
CDR3 DNA: TGTGCCTGGTTGGACAGGGAAAAACTGTTTTTT
CDR3 protein: CAWLDREKLFF

V gene: TRBV6-5
clone size: .
J gene: TRBJ2-6
D gene: .
CDR3 DNA: TGTGCCAGCAGTCAACAGGCTGGGGCCAACGTCCTGACTTTC
CDR3 protein: CASSQQAGANVLTF

V gene: TRBV6-5
clone size: .
J gene: TRBJ1-1
D gene: .
CDR3 DNA: TGTGCCAGCAGTTCCGGACAGAAACGGACGTACACTGAAGCTTTCTTT
CDR3 protein: CASSSGQKRTYTEAFF

V gene: TRBV18
clone size: .
J gene: TRBJ1-2
D gene: TRBD1
CDR3 DNA: TGTGCCAGCTCATCGGAGACAGGGGGTGGCTATGGCTACACCTTC
CDR3 protein: CASSSETGGGYGYTF

V gene: TRBV7-9
clone size: .
J gene: TRBJ1-2
D gene: .
CDR3 DNA: TGTGCCGAACGGGCGCCAGGGATTATCCACGGCTACACCTTC
CDR3 protein: CAERAPGIIHGYTF

V gene: TRBV27
clone size: .
J gene: TRBJ1-1
D gene: .
CDR3 DNA: TGTGCCAGCAGCTCGTGGAGGAACACTGAAGCTTTCTTT
CDR3 protein: CASSSWRNTEAFF

V gene: TRBV5-1
clone size: few
J gene: TRBJ1-1
D gene: .
CDR3 DNA: TGCGCCAGCAGCTTGGCCTTGAACACTGAAGCTTTCTTT
CDR3 protein: CASSLALNTEAFF

V gene: TRBV6-5
clone size: .
J gene: TRBJ2-5
D gene: .
CDR3 DNA: TGTGCCAGCAGTTACCATGGACAGATCCATGAGACCCAGTACTTC
CDR3 protein: CASSYHGQIHETQYF

V gene: TRBV11-2
clone size: .
J gene: TRBJ2-1
D gene: TRBD2
CDR3 DNA: TGTGCCAGCAGCTCGATAGCGGGGGGACCCAATGAGCAGTTCTTC
CDR3 protein: CASSSIAGGPNEQFF

V gene: TRBV2
clone size: .
J gene: TRBJ1-1
D gene: TRBD1
CDR3 DNA: TGTGCCGTAAAACAGGGGGCCCGCACTGAAGCTTTCTTT
CDR3 protein: CAVKQGARTEAFF

V gene: TRBV4-1
clone size: .
J gene: TRBJ2-3
D gene: TRBD2
CDR3 DNA: TGCGCCAGCAGCCAAGGAATAGCGGGGTTCACAGATACGCAGTATTTT
CDR3 protein: CASSQGIAGFTDTQYF

V gene: TRBV4-1
clone size: .
J gene: TRBJ1-1
D gene: .
CDR3 DNA: TGCGCCAGCAGCCAAGTATCCGCGTTGAACACTGAAGCTTTCTTT
CDR3 protein: CASSQVSALNTEAFF

V gene: TRBV10-3
clone size: .
J gene: TRBJ2-2
D gene: TRBD2
CDR3 DNA: TGTGCCATCAGTGAGTTGGGAGGGGCGAACACCGGGGAGCTGTTTTTT
CDR3 protein: CAISELGGANTGELFF

V gene: TRBV7-9
clone size: .
J gene: TRBJ1-2
D gene: .
CDR3 DNA: TGTGCCAGCAGCTCCACGGACATGGCAGGGACCTTC
CDR3 protein: CASSSTDMAGTF

V gene: TRBV7-6
clone size: .
J gene: TRBJ1-4
D gene: .
CDR3 DNA: TGTGCCAGCACCACAGGGCCAACTAATGAAAAACTGTTTTTT
CDR3 protein: CASTTGPTNEKLFF

V gene: TRBV4-3
clone size: .
J gene: TRBJ1-4
D gene: .
CDR3 DNA: TGCGCCAGCAGCCAAGATGGGGCAGGCCATAATGAAAAACTGTTTTTT
CDR3 protein: CASSQDGAGHNEKLFF

V gene: TRBV9
clone size: .
J gene: TRBJ2-3
D gene: TRBD2
CDR3 DNA: TGTGCCAGCGCACCCGGGACTAGCCCCACAGATACGCAGTATTTT
CDR3 protein: CASAPGTSPTDTQYF

V gene: TRBV5-8
clone size: .
J gene: TRBJ2-1
D gene: TRBD1
CDR3 DNA: TGTGCCAGCAGCAGGCGGGACAGGGGGTCCTACAATGAGCAGTTCTTC
CDR3 protein: CASSRRDRGSYNEQFF

V gene: TRBV5-5
clone size: .
J gene: TRBJ1-5
D gene: .
CDR3 DNA: TGTGCCAGCAGCTTGGATCGTTATCAGCCCCAGCATTTT
CDR3 protein: CASSLDRYQPQHF

V gene: TRBV5-1
clone size: .
J gene: TRBJ1-1
D gene: TRBD1
CDR3 DNA: TGCGCCAGCAGCTTAAGAGACAGGGTGACTGAAGCTTTCTTT
CDR3 protein: CASSLRDRVTEAFF

V gene: TRBV6-5
clone size: .
J gene: TRBJ1-1
D gene: TRBD1
CDR3 DNA: TGTGCCAGCAGTCAACAGGGGAGCACTGAAGCTTTCTTT
CDR3 protein: CASSQQGSTEAFF

V gene: TRBV7-6
clone size: once
J gene: TRBJ2-1
D gene: .
CDR3 DNA: TGTGCCAGCAGCTCAGCCACTAGCTCCTACAATGAGCAGTTCTTC
CDR3 protein: CASSSATSSYNEQFF

V gene: TRBV7-2
clone size: few
J gene: TRBJ2-2
D gene: .
CDR3 DNA: TGTGCCAGCAGCCCTCAGGGGCCAAACACCGGGGAGCTGTTTTTT
CDR3 protein: CASSPQGPNTGELFF

V gene: TRBV30
clone size: .
J gene: TRBJ1-1
D gene: .
CDR3 DNA: TGTGCCTGGAGTGCCAGCGGGGTAGATGAAGCTTTCTTT
CDR3 protein: CAWSASGVDEAFF

V gene: TRBV7-2
clone size: .
J gene: TRBJ1-3
D gene: .
CDR3 DNA: TGTGCCAGCAGCCGTCGGGGCTCTGGAAACACCATATATTTT
CDR3 protein: CASSRRGSGNTIYF

V gene: TRBV29-1
clone size: .
J gene: TRBJ1-3
D gene: TRBD1
CDR3 DNA: TGCAGCGTGCCGGGGACAGGGAAAAGACACACCATATATTTT
CDR3 protein: CSVPGTGKRHTIYF

V gene: TRBV5-5
clone size: .
J gene: TRBJ1-5
D gene: TRBD1
CDR3 DNA: TGTGCCAGCAGCATTGGACAGGGTAATCAGCCCCAGCATTTT
CDR3 protein: CASSIGQGNQPQHF

V gene: TRBV2
clone size: once
J gene: TRBJ2-7
D gene: TRBD2
CDR3 DNA: TGTGCCAGCAGACAATTAGCGGGGGACTACTACGAGCAGTACTTC
CDR3 protein: CASRQLAGDYYEQYF